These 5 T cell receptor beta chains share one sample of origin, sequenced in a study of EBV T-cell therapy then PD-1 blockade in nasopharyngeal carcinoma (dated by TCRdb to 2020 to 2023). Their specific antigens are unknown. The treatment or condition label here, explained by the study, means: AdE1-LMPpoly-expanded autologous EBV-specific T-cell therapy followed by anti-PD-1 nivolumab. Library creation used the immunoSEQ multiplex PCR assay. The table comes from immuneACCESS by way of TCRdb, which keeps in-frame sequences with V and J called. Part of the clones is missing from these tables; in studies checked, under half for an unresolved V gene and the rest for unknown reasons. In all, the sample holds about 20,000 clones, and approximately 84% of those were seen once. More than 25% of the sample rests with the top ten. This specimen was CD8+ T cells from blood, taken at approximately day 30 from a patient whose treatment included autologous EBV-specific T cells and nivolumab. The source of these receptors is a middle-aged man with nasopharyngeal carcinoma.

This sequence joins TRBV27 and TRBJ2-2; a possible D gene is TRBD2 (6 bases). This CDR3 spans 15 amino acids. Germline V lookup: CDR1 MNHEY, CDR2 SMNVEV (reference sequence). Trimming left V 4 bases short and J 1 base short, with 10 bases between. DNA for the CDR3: TGTGCCAGCAGTTCCCTGGGAGGGAACACCGGGGAGCTGTTTTTT. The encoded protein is CASSSLGGNTGELFF.

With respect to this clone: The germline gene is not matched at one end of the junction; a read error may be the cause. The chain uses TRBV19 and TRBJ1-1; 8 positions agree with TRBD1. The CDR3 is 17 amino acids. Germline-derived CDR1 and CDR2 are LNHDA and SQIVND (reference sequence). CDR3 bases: TGTGCCAGTAGAATAGAGGACAGGGCAGTGGAGGACACTGAAGCTTTCTTT. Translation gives CASRIEDRAVEDTEAFF.

Here the CDR3 reads CASSLTGSGTEAFF. CDR3 in DNA: TGTGCCAGCAGTTTAACAGGGTCGGGCACTGAAGCTTTCTTT. The chain recombines TRBV28 with TRBJ1-1, with D perhaps TRBD1 (6 bases). There are 14 residues in the CDR3. V was shortened by 2 bases and J by 4 bases, with 11 bases between the two germline ends. The germline V gene encodes CDR1 MDHEN and CDR2 SYDVKM.

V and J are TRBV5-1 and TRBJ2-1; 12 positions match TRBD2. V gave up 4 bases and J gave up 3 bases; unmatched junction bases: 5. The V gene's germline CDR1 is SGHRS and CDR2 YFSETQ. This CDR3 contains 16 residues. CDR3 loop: CASSNRLAGVYNEQFF. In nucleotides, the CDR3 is TGCGCCAGCAGCAACAGACTAGCGGGGGTCTACAATGAGCAGTTCTTC.

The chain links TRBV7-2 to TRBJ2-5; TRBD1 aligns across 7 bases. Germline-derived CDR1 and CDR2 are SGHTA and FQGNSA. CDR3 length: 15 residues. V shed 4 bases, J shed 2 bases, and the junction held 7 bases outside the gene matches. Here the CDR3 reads CASSSGPGQQETQYF. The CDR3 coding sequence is TGTGCCAGCAGCTCAGGACCGGGACAGCAAGAGACCCAGTACTTC.